This T cell receptor (beta chain) derives from a study of cytomegalovirus exposure and HLA in healthy donors. The PCR used 60 Vbeta and 13 Jbeta primers. TCRdb's table, derived via immunoSEQ multiplex PCR, lists solely in-frame clones and lacks some. The table has under 170,000 clones, 79% seen once; the top ten hold roughly 4%. Looked up from germline, CDR1 is SNHLY and CDR2 is FYNNEI. The CDR3 totals 14 residues. After removal of 6 bases from V and 10 bases from J, the junction contained 10 bases not matched to a gene. This clonotype was obtained from a human donor in good health. The specimen sequenced was PBMCs. This sequence joins TRBV2 and TRBJ2-1, with 9 bases that match TRBD2. The chain's CDR3 is CASSWAGGLGEQFF. CDR3 DNA: TGTGCCAGCAGCTGGGCGGGGGGGCTAGGGGAGCAGTTCTTC. Full variable domain (rest looked up from reference TRBV2 and TRBJ2-1): EPEVTQTPSHQVTQMGQEVILRCVPISNHLYFYWYRQILGQKVEFLVSFYNNEISEKSEIFDDQFSVERPDGSNFTLKIRSTKLEDSAMYFCASSWAGGLGEQFFGPGTRLTVL.